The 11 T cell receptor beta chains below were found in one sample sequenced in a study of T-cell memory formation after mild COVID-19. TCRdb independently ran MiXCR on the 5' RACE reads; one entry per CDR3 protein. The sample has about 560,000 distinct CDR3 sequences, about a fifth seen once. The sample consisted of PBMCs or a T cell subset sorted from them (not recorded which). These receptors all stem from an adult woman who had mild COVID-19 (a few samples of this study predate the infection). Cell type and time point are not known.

The CDR3 loop reads CASSPRTSGASPTDTQYF. CDR3 bases: TGCGCCAGCAGCCCCAGGACTAGCGGGGCTTCCCCTACAGATACGCAGTATTTT. V gene TRBV4-1 combines with J gene TRBJ2-3; TRBD2 agrees at 12 bases. CDR1 and CDR2 (germline): MGHRA, YSYEKL. This CDR3 has 18 amino acids. Losses at the gene ends were 4 bases for V and 3 bases for J; bases not matched to a gene: 11.

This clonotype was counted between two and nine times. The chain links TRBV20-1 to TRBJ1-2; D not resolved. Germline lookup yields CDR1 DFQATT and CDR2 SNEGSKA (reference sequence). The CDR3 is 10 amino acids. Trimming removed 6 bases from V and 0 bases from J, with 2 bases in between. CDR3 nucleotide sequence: TGCAGTGCCCCTAACTATGGCTACACCTTC. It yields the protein CSAPNYGYTF.

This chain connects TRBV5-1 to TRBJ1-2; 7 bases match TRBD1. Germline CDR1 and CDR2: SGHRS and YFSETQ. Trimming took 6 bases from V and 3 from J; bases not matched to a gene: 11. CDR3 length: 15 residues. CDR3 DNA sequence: TGCGCCAGCACCCCTGGAGGGGGACAGCACTATGGCTACACCTTC. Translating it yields CASTPGGGQHYGYTF.

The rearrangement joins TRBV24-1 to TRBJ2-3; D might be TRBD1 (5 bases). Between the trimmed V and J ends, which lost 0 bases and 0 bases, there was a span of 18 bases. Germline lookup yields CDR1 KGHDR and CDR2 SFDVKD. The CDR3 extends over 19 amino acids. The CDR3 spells CATSDLPIPGYPSTDTQYF. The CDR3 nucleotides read TGTGCCACCAGTGATTTGCCTATTCCAGGGTATCCTAGCACAGATACGCAGTATTTT.

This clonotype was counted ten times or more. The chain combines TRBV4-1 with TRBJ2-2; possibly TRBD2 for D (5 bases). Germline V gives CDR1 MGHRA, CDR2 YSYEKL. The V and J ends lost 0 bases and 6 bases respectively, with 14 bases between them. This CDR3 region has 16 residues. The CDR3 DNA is TGCGCCAGCAGCCAAGAGAAAGCGGTGGCCGCCGGGGAGCTGTTTTTT. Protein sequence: CASSQEKAVAAGELFF.

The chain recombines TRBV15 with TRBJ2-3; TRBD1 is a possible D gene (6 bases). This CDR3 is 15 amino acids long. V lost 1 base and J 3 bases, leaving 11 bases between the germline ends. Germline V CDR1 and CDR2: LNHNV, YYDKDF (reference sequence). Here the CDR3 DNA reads TGTGCCACCAGCAGAGCCAAGGGGGTGACAGATACGCAGTATTTT. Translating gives CATSRAKGVTDTQYF.

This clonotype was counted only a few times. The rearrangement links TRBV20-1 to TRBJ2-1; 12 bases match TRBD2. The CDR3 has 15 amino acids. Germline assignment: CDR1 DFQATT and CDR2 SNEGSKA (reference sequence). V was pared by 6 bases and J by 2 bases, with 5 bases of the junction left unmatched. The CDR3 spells CSAPTSGGPYNEQFF. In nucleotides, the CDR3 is TGCAGTGCGCCTACTAGCGGGGGGCCCTACAATGAGCAGTTCTTC.

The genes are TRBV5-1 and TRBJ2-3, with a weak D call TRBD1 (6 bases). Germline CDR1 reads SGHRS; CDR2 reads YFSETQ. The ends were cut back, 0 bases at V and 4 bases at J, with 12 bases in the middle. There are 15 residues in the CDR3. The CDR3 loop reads CASSLGTGHSDTQYF. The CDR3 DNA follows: TGCGCCAGCAGCTTGGGTACAGGGCATTCAGATACGCAGTATTTT.

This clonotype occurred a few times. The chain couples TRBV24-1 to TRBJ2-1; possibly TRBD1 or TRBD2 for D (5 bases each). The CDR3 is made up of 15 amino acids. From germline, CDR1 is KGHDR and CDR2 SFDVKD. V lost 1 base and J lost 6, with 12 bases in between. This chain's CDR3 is CATSDFGTNLNEQFF. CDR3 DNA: TGTGCCACCAGTGATTTCGGGACCAACCTCAATGAGCAGTTCTTC.

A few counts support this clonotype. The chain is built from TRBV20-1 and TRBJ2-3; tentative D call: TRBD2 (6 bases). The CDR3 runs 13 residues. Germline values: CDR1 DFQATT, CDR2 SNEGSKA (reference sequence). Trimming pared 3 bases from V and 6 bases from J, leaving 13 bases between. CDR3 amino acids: CSASAGRLDTQYF. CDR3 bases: TGCAGTGCTAGTGCGGGGAGATTGGATACGCAGTATTTT.

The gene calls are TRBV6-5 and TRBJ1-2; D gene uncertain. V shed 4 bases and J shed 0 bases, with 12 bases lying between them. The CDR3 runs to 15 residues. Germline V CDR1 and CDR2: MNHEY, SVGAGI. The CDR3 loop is CASSWSAGSNYGYTF. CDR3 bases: TGTGCCAGCAGTTGGTCAGCAGGTTCTAACTATGGCTACACCTTC.